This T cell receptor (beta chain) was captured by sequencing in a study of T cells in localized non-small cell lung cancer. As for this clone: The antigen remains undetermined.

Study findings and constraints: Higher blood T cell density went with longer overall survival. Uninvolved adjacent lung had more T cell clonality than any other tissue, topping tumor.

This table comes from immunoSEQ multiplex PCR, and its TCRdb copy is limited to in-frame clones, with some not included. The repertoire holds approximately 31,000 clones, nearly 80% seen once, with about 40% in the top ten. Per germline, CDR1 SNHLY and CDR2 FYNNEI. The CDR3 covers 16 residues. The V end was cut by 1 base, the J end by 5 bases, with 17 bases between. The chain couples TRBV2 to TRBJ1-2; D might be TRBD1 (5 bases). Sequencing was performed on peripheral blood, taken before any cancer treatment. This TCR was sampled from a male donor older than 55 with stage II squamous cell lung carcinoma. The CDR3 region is CASSEDGPGTGYGYTF. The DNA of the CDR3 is TGTGCCAGCAGTGAAGATGGTCCAGGGACGGGGTATGGCTACACCTTC.